These T cell receptor beta chains were read from a single sample in a study of T cells after yellow fever vaccination. TCRdb re-derived calls from the 5' RACE reads in MiXCR, one entry per CDR3 protein. Counted here are around 360,000 distinct CDR3 sequences, more than 9% occurring once; the ten biggest clones make up 18%. Sample: PBMCs, taken on the day of the first yellow fever vaccination. The source is a man between 18 and 35 years old who received the YFV17D yellow fever vaccine. The CDR3 runs from the conserved cysteine through the conserved F or W. D genes are given only for firm matches. Clone size is shown for a subset of rows, as once, few, many or a class of expanded clone.

j_call d_call clone_size v_call cdr3_aa cdr3_nt
TRBJ2-1 . few TRBV5-4 CASSASRDPKYGFF TGTGCCAGCAGCGCGAGCCGGGACCCCAAGTATGGGTTCTTC
TRBJ2-5 . many TRBV9 CASSVSPMTQETQYF TGTGCCAGCAGCGTTTCCCCCATGACCCAAGAGACCCAGTACTTC
TRBJ2-2 TRBD2 . TRBV10-1 CASSESKRGANTGELFF TGCGCCAGCAGTGAGTCAAAGCGGGGGGCGAACACCGGGGAGCTGTTTTTT
TRBJ2-7 TRBD1 . TRBV18 CASLLGTGAYEQYF TGTGCCAGCTTACTGGGGACAGGGGCCTACGAGCAGTACTTC
TRBJ2-3 . . TRBV29-1 CSVAPGGTDTQYF TGCAGCGTTGCTCCGGGAGGCACAGATACGCAGTATTTT
TRBJ2-3 . . TRBV5-1 CASRGMTADTQYF TGCGCCAGCCGCGGGATGACAGCGGATACGCAGTATTTT
TRBJ2-3 . . TRBV24-1 CATSDFGPGATDTQYF .
TRBJ2-3 TRBD2 few TRBV20-1 CSASHTSGTDTQYF TGCAGTGCTAGCCACACTAGCGGCACAGATACGCAGTATTTT
TRBJ1-4 . many TRBV12-3/TRBV12-4 CASSQNDREKLFF TGTGCCAGCAGCCAAAACGACAGAGAAAAACTGTTTTTT
TRBJ1-5 . few TRBV27 CASSFGYGGVDQPQHF TGTGCCAGCAGTTTCGGCTACGGGGGGGTGGATCAGCCCCAGCATTTT
TRBJ2-3 . few TRBV14 CASSQVSGPQSSTDTQYF TGTGCCAGCAGCCAAGTCTCGGGGCCTCAATCTAGCACAGATACGCAGTATTTT
TRBJ2-1 TRBD2 . TRBV4-2 CASSPDRGGREQFF TGTGCCAGCAGCCCGGACCGGGGGGGCCGTGAGCAGTTCTTC
TRBJ1-1 . many TRBV12-3/TRBV12-4 CASSFRGGRDEAFF TGTGCCAGCAGTTTTCGAGGAGGGAGGGATGAAGCTTTCTTT
TRBJ1-1 . few TRBV29-1 CSVDQVNEAFF TGCAGCGTTGATCAGGTAAACGAAGCTTTCTTT
TRBJ1-1 . . TRBV7-9 CASSPQGGEAAFF TGTGCCAGCAGCCCACAGGGCGGTGAAGCGGCTTTCTTT
TRBJ2-1 TRBD2 . TRBV12-3/TRBV12-4 CASSQTSDPANEQFF TGTGCCAGCAGCCAAACTAGCGACCCCGCCAATGAGCAGTTCTTC
TRBJ2-5 . few TRBV27 CASSHGGGAVGTQYF TGTGCCAGCAGCCATGGGGGGGGGGCAGTTGGGACCCAGTACTTC
TRBJ2-7 . . TRBV12-3/TRBV12-4 CASGTGRYEQYF TGTGCCAGCGGCACAGGGAGGTACGAGCAGTACTTC
TRBJ2-3 . few TRBV14 CASSPTGGASTDTQYF TGTGCCAGCAGCCCCACTGGAGGGGCTAGCACAGATACGCAGTATTTT
TRBJ2-5 . few TRBV14 CASSLRTSGWEETQYF TGTGCCAGCAGCCTGCGCACCTCAGGGTGGGAAGAGACCCAGTACTTC
TRBJ2-2 TRBD1 few TRBV6-5 CASSWDRGTGELFF TGTGCCAGCAGTTGGGACAGGGGTACCGGGGAGCTGTTTTTT
TRBJ2-3 TRBD2 few TRBV5-4 CASSLDVNGGADTQYF TGTGCCAGCAGCTTGGATGTAAACGGGGGGGCAGATACGCAGTATTTT
TRBJ2-6 . few TRBV4-1 CASNGAYSGANVLTF TGCGCCAGCAACGGGGCATACTCTGGGGCCAACGTCCTGACTTTC
TRBJ1-6 TRBD1 . TRBV12-3/TRBV12-4 CASSFGGQNNSPLHF TGTGCCAGCAGTTTCGGGGGACAGAATAATTCACCCCTCCACTTT
TRBJ2-7 TRBD2 . TRBV9 CASSPQTSGPEYF TGTGCCAGCAGCCCCCAGACTAGCGGGCCTGAGTACTTC
TRBJ2-2 TRBD1 few TRBV28 CASISQGQGESGELFF TGTGCCAGCATCTCCCAGGGGCAGGGGGAATCCGGGGAGCTGTTTTTT
TRBJ1-5 . few TRBV20-1 CSASAPGRSNQPQHF TGCAGTGCTAGTGCTCCGGGGCGAAGCAATCAGCCCCAGCATTTT
TRBJ2-1 TRBD2 few TRBV10-2 CASSEGTSGRKFF TGCGCCAGCAGTGAGGGGACTAGCGGAAGGAAGTTCTTC
TRBJ2-5 . few TRBV9 CASSDDGHETQYF TGTGCCAGCAGCGACGACGGTCACGAGACCCAGTACTTC
TRBJ2-2 TRBD2 . TRBV11-2 CASSPLAGSKAGELFF TGTGCCAGCAGCCCGCTAGCGGGTTCAAAGGCCGGGGAGCTGTTTTTT
TRBJ2-1 TRBD2 . TRBV5-1 CASGAGGRYNEQFF TGCGCCAGTGGAGCGGGGGGGCGATACAATGAGCAGTTCTTC
TRBJ2-3 TRBD2 few TRBV7-2 CASKAGGGHTQYF TGTGCCAGCAAGGCGGGGGGGGGGCATACGCAGTATTTT
TRBJ1-2 TRBD1 few TRBV6-1 CASSGVTGVVYGYTF TGTGCCAGCAGTGGAGTTACAGGGGTAGTCTATGGCTACACCTTC
TRBJ2-4 . few TRBV6-1 CASRPSSKNIQYF TGTGCCAGCCGCCCCAGTTCCAAAAACATTCAGTACTTC
TRBJ2-7 . few TRBV7-9 CASSFSEVGGYEQYF TGTGCCAGCAGCTTTTCAGAAGTGGGGGGTTACGAGCAGTACTTC
TRBJ2-3 . . TRBV9 CASSVVGTQYF TGTGCCAGCAGCGTAGTAGGAACGCAGTATTTT
TRBJ2-2 TRBD2 few TRBV4-3 CASSPLAGGLAGELFF TGCGCCAGCAGCCCTCTAGCGGGGGGGCTCGCCGGGGAGCTGTTTTTT
TRBJ2-4 TRBD2 . TRBV12-3/TRBV12-4 CASRGGSGGNIQYF TGTGCCAGCAGGGGAGGGAGCGGGGGAAACATTCAGTACTTC
TRBJ1-1 . many TRBV12-3/TRBV12-4 CASSLRALNTEAFF TGTGCCAGCAGCCTCAGGGCGTTAAACACTGAAGCTTTCTTT
TRBJ2-1 TRBD2 few TRBV29-1 CSVEPGGDEQFF TGCAGCGTCGAACCGGGGGGGGATGAGCAGTTCTTC
TRBJ2-2 TRBD2 . TRBV27 CASSPLAGGTTGELFF TGTGCCAGCAGTCCCCTAGCGGGGGGAACAACCGGGGAGCTGTTTTTT